The subject of this entry is one T cell receptor (beta chain). The data derive from a study of blood T cell repertoires in COVID-19. Method: immunoSEQ multiplex PCR; TCRdb's copy keeps in-frame clones and lacks some. The profile shows 250,000 to 300,000 clones, roughly 89% of them singletons. V shed 1 base, J shed 4 bases, and the junction held 3 bases outside the gene matches. Germline CDR1 is LGHDT and CDR2 is YNNKEL (reference sequence). The CDR3 sequence is 15 residues long. The chain joins TRBV3-1 (or the pseudogene TRBV3-2) to TRBJ2-1; 8 bases are a match to TRBD2. Specimen: peripheral blood. The sequence came from a middle-aged woman who had recovered from COVID-19. In DNA form, the CDR3 reads TGTGCCAGCAGCCAAGCCGGGACTAGTTACAATGAGCAGTTCTTC. Translation gives CASSQAGTSYNEQFF.